This TCR beta chain was identified during a study of OX40 agonist ivuxolimab in advanced cancers. The protocol was immunoSEQ multiplex PCR, while the TCRdb copy is restricted to in-frame clones and leaves out a portion. Of about 67,000 clones listed, approximately 91% are singletons. This CDR3 is built from 16 residues. V gave up 0 bases and J gave up 9 bases; unmatched junction bases: 12. CDR1 SGHAT and CDR2 FQNNGV come from the germline V gene. The count of this clone is one. The sample here was CD4+ or CD8+ T cells sorted from blood, taken in a trial of the OX40 agonist ivuxolimab. This clonotype was obtained from an adult with an advanced solid tumor such as melanoma, head and neck, liver or kidney cancer. The chain has TRBV11-2 and TRBJ2-5; 8 nucleotides line up with TRBD2. The CDR3 sequence: CASSLDGVAGSRPQYF. The CDR3 DNA reads TGTGCCAGCAGCTTAGATGGAGTAGCGGGGTCGAGACCCCAGTACTTC. The complete variable domain, with remaining parts taken from reference TRBV11-2 and TRBJ2-5, reads EAGVAQSPRYKIIEKRQSVAFWCNPISGHATLYWYQQILGQGPKLLIQFQNNGVVDDSQLPKDRFSAERLKGVDSTLKIQPAKLEDSAVYLCASSLDGVAGSRPQYFGPGTRLLVL.